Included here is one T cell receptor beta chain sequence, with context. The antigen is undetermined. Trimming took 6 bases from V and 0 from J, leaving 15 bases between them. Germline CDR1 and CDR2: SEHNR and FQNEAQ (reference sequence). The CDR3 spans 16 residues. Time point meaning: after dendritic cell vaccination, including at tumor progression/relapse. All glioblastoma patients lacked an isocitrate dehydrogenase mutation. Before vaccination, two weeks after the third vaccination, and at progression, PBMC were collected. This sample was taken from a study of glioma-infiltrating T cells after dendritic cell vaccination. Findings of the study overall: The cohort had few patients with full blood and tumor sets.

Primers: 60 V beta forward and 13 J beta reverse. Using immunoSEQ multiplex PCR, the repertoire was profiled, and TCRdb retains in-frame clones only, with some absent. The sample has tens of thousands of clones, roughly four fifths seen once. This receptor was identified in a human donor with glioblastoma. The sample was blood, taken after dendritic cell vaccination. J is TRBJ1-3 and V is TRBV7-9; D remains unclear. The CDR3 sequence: CASRSQQRVSGNTIYF. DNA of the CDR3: TGTGCCAGCAGATCACAACAGAGGGTCTCTGGAAACACCATATATTTT. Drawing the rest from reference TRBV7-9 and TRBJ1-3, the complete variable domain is DTGVSQNPRHKITKRGQNVTFRCDPISEHNRLYWYRQTLGQGPEFLTYFQNEAQLEKSRLLSDRFSAERPKGSFSTLEIQRTEQGDSAMYLCASRSQQRVSGNTIYFGEGSWLTVV.